This TCR beta chain stems from a study of T-cell reconstitution after alpha-beta-depleted transplantation in children. Using unique molecular identifiers, the investigators prepared the TCRbeta library. A single record per CDR3 protein comes from TCRdb applying MiXCR to the PCR reads. The sample carries hundreds of thousands of distinct CDR3 sequences, roughly 15% recorded once. This clonotype has just one count. One base away lies a much larger clone, so this may be a sequencing read error. Trimming left V 7 bases short and J 5 bases short, with 23 bases between. Looked up from germline, CDR1 is SQVTM and CDR2 is ANQGSEA. This CDR3 region has 15 residues.

The TCR was taken from a human donor who donated a stem cell graft to a child with acute myeloid leukemia. Sequencing used PBMCs from the stem cell graft donor, obtained from the stem cell graft. This chain joins TRBV29-1 and TRBJ2-5, with D maybe TRBD1 (5 bases). The CDR3 spells CSDVGDATPGETQYF. DNA of the CDR3: TGCAGCGATGTCGGAGACGCTACACCAGGGGAGACCCAGTACTTC.